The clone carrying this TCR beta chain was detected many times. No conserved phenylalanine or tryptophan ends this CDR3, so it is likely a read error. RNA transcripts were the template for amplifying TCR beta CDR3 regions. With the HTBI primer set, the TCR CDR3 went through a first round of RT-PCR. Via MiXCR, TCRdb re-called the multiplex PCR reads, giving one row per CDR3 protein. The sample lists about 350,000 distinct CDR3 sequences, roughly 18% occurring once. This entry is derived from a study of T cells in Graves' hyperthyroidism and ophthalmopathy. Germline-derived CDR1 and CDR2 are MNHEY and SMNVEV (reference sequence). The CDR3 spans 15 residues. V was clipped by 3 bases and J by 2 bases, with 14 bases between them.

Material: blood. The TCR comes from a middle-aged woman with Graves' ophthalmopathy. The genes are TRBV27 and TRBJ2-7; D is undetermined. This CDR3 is CASSFFLGSTYEQYL. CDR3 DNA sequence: TGTGCCAGCAGTTTTTTCCTCGGCTCAACCTACGAGCAGTACCTC.